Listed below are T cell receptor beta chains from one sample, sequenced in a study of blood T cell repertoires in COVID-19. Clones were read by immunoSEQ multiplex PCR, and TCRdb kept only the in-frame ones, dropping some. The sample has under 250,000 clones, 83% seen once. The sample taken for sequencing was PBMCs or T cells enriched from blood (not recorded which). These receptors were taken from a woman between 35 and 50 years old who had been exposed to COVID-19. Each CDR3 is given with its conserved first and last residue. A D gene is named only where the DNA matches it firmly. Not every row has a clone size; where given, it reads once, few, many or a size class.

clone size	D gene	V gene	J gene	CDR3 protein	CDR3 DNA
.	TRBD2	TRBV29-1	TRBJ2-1	CSVDGLASGDWEQFF	TGCAGCGTTGACGGTCTGGCTAGCGGGGATTGGGAGCAGTTCTTC
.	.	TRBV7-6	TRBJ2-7	CASSQTTGSYEQYF	TGTGCCAGCAGCCAAACGACAGGCTCCTACGAGCAGTACTTC
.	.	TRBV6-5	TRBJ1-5	CASSYSLNSNQPQHF	TGTGCCAGCAGTTACAGCCTAAATAGCAATCAGCCCCAGCATTTT
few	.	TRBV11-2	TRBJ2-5	CASSLDRGKTQYF	TGTGCCAGCAGCTTAGATCGGGGGAAGACCCAGTACTTC
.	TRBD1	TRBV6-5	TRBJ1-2	CASTPDRADYTF	TGTGCCAGCACTCCCGACAGGGCCGACTACACCTTC
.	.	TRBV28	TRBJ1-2	CASSPQGIEPPYGYTF	TGTGCCAGCAGTCCCCAGGGGATAGAACCTCCCTATGGCTACACCTTC
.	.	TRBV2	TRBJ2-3	CASSQEAQGTDTQYF	TGTGCCAGCAGTCAAGAGGCCCAGGGCACAGATACGCAGTATTTT
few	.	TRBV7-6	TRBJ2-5	CASSLGRGSQETQYF	TGTGCCAGCAGCTTAGGTCGGGGGTCCCAAGAGACCCAGTACTTC
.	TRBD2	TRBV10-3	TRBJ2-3	CAISDTSGGADTQYF	TGTGCCATCAGCGACACTAGCGGGGGGGCAGATACGCAGTATTTT
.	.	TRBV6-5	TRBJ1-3	CASSYSGRSGNTIYF	TGTGCCAGCAGTTACTCAGGCAGGTCTGGAAACACCATATATTTT
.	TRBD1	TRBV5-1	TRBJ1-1	CASSSGGQGDTEAFF	TGCGCCAGCAGCTCTGGGGGACAGGGAGACACTGAAGCTTTCTTT
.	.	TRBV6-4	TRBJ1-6	CASSDSSDSPLHF	TGTGCCAGCAGTGACTCGTCGGATTCACCCCTCCACTTT
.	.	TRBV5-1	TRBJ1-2	CASSLQQGSNYGYTF	TGCGCCAGCAGCTTACAACAGGGCTCTAACTATGGCTACACCTTC
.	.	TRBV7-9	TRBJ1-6	CAGGPPGGDSPLHF	TGTGCCGGAGGCCCTCCGGGCGGGGATTCACCCCTCCACTTT
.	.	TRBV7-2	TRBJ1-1	CASSQRDRSTEAFF	TGTGCCAGCAGCCAACGAGACAGGTCCACTGAAGCTTTCTTT
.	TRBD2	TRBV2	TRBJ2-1	CASSDGAGGYNEQFF	TGTGCCAGCAGTGACGGGGCGGGGGGCTACAATGAGCAGTTCTTC
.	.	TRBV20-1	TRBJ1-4	CSARGHEKLFF	TGCAGTGCTAGAGGGCATGAAAAACTGTTTTTT
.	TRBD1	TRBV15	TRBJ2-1	CATSLRTGVYNEQFF	TGTGCCACCAGCCTCCGGACAGGAGTATACAATGAGCAGTTCTTC
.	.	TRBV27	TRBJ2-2	CASRGGRTGELFF	TGTGCCAGCAGGGGGGGGCGCACCGGGGAGCTGTTTTTT
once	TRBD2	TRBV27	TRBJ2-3	CASSPTGGGALDTQYF	TGTGCCAGCAGTCCAACTGGCGGGGGGGCTTTAGATACGCAGTATTTT
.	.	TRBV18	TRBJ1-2	CASSPGAGDGYTF	TGTGCCAGCTCACCAGGGGCAGGGGATGGCTACACCTTC
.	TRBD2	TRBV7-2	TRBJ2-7	CASSLRASGDYEQYF	TGTGCCAGCAGCTTACGGGCTAGCGGGGACTACGAGCAGTACTTC
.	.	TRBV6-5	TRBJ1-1	CASSTSEPGNTEAFF	TGTGCCAGCAGCACCTCCGAGCCCGGGAACACTGAAGCTTTCTTT
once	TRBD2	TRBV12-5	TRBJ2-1	CASGPGLAGFDEQFF	TGTGCTAGTGGGCCGGGACTAGCGGGATTTGATGAGCAGTTCTTC
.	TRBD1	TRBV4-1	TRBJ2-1	CASSQTGYDEQFF	TGCGCCAGCAGCCAGACAGGGTATGATGAGCAGTTCTTC
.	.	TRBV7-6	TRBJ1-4	CASSLGQVENEKLFF	TGTGCCAGCAGCTTAGGGCAGGTAGAGAATGAAAAACTGTTTTTT
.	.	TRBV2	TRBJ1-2	CASSELLGAYYGYTF	TGTGCCAGCAGTGAATTGCTAGGGGCGTACTATGGCTACACCTTC
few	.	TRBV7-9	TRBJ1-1	CASSFEGRTEAFF	TGTGCCAGCAGCTTCGAGGGGAGGACTGAAGCTTTCTTT
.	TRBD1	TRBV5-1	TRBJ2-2	CASSLTATGEVWELFF	TGCGCCAGCAGCTTGACCGCGACAGGGGAGGTCTGGGAGCTGTTTTTT
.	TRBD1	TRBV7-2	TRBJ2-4	CASSSGQGNIQYF	TGTGCCAGCAGCTCCGGACAGGGCAACATTCAGTACTTC
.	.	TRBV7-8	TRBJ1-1	CASSRQEDTEAFF	TGTGCCAGCAGCCGACAGGAGGACACTGAAGCTTTCTTT
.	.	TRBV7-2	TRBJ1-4	CASSRTATNEKLFF	TGTGCCAGCAGCCGGACAGCAACTAATGAAAAACTGTTTTTT
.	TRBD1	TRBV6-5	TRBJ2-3	CASGQGAISTDTQYF	TGTGCCAGCGGACAGGGGGCGATTAGCACAGATACGCAGTATTTT
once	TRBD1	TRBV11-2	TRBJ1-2	CASSLGTGDGYTF	TGTGCCAGCAGCTTAGGGACAGGGGATGGCTACACCTTC
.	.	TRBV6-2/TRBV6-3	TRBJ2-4	CASSPGGVAAKNIQYF	TGTGCCAGCAGCCCAGGGGGGGTAGCGGCCAAAAACATTCAGTACTTC